Following are 21 T cell receptor beta chains from one sample sequenced in a study of cytomegalovirus exposure and HLA in healthy donors. The study ran its PCR with 60 Vbeta and 13 Jbeta primers. Method: immunoSEQ multiplex PCR; TCRdb's copy keeps in-frame clones and lacks some. The sample lists tens of thousands of clones; about four fifths were seen once. The sequenced material came from PBMCs. The receptor set was obtained from a female donor in good health and CMV-seronegative.

J is TRBJ2-2 and V is TRBV19, with 7 bases identical to TRBD2. The CDR3 length is 14 residues. V was pared by 3 bases and J by 9 bases, with 7 bases of the junction left unmatched. Germline V lookup: CDR1 LNHDA, CDR2 SQIVND (reference sequence). In nucleotides, the CDR3 is TGTGCCAGTAGTATGGGAGGGACGCCGCGGGAGCTGTTTTTT. Translated: CASSMGGTPRELFF.

The chain is built from TRBV7-2 and TRBJ2-4, with D possibly being TRBD1 (6 bases). V gave up 8 bases and J gave up 0 bases, with 14 bases separating them. The CDR3 length is 15 residues. In germline, CDR1 is SGHTA, CDR2 FQGNSA. CDR3 DNA sequence: TGTGCCAGCCAGGACAGCCACCTAGCCAAAAACATTCAGTACTTC. Amino acid sequence: CASQDSHLAKNIQYF.

This clone was observed a single time. The chain combines TRBV2 with TRBJ1-2; D is uncertain. Germline V gene lookup returns CDR1 SNHLY and CDR2 FYNNEI. The CDR3 extends over 14 amino acids. V was shortened by 7 bases and J by 2 bases, with 14 bases between the two germline ends. The CDR3 DNA is TGTGCCAGCACTCTAGCGGCGATCAACTATGGCTACACCTTC. Translated: CASTLAAINYGYTF.

The gene calls are TRBV9 and TRBJ2-7; 11 bases line up with TRBD1. V was clipped by 7 bases and J by 6 bases; unmatched bases: 12. CDR3 length: 15 amino acids. Germline V gene data show CDR1 as SGDLS and CDR2 as YYNGEE. The CDR3 protein is CASSIQGQGGSEQYF. DNA of the CDR3: TGTGCCAGCTCGATCCAGGGACAGGGGGGGAGCGAGCAGTACTTC.

The CDR3 nucleotides are TGTGCCAGCTCACGGGACAGCCGGCAATGGGCCTATGGCTACACCTTC. It is translated as CASSRDSRQWAYGYTF. The genes are TRBV18 and TRBJ1-2, with 7 bases fitting TRBD1. This CDR3 region has 16 residues. Losses at the gene ends were 4 bases for V and 4 bases for J; bases not matched to a gene: 12. CDR1 and CDR2 from the germline V gene are KGHSH and LQKENI.

J is TRBJ1-4 and V is TRBV5-4, with TRBD1 as a possible D gene (5 bases). The germline V and J ends were trimmed by 2 bases and 8 bases, with 10 bases remaining between them. Germline CDR1 and CDR2: SGHNT and YYREEE (reference sequence). The CDR3 sequence is 13 residues long. CDR3 residues: CASSFSGNEKLFF. The CDR3 DNA reads as TGTGCCAGCAGCTTTTCAGGGAACGAAAAACTGTTTTTT.

This clone has just a few counts. This chain uses TRBV21-1 with TRBJ1-1; the table calls TRBD1, which could not be checked here. TRBV21-1 represents a pseudogene. This CDR3 region has 13 residues. The CDR3 loop reads CASSKDRGTEAFF. DNA of the CDR3: TGTGCCAGCAGCAAGGACAGGGGCACTGAAGCTTTCTTT.

This sequence joins TRBV11-2 and TRBJ1-1, with 8 bases matching TRBD1. The CDR3 consists of 17 residues. Looked up from germline, CDR1 is SGHAT and CDR2 is FQNNGV. J gave up 2 bases and V 10 bases, and 18 bases lay outside the gene matches. For the CDR3, the DNA is TGTGCCACCAAACCTAGAGGGGAACAGGGGGGCAACACTGAAGCTTTCTTT. It yields the protein CATKPRGEQGGNTEAFF. The whole variable domain, filled in from reference TRBV11-2 and TRBJ1-1, reads EAGVAQSPRYKIIEKRQSVAFWCNPISGHATLYWYQQILGQGPKLLIQFQNNGVVDDSQLPKDRFSAERLKGVDSTLKIQPAKLEDSAVYLCATKPRGEQGGNTEAFFGQGTRLTVV.

J is TRBJ1-1 and V is TRBV15; no reliable D call. Germline assignment: CDR1 LNHNV and CDR2 YYDKDF (reference sequence). The CDR3 covers 14 residues. Trimming removed 0 bases from V and 0 bases from J, with 5 bases in between. The DNA of the CDR3 is TGTGCCACCAGCAGAGATATCCTGAACACTGAAGCTTTCTTT. It codes for CATSRDILNTEAFF.

The chain is built from TRBV14 and TRBJ2-1; 7 bases align to TRBD1. The CDR3 loop spans 16 amino acids. The V segment lost 0 bases and the J segment 8 bases; nucleotides outside the gene matches: 10. Germline V CDR1 and CDR2: SGHDN, FVKESK. Written as DNA, the CDR3 is TGTGCCAGCAGCCAAGATACGTACAGGGGAATCCATGAGCAGTTCTTC. Its translation: CASSQDTYRGIHEQFF.

The chain couples TRBV6-5 to TRBJ1-4; 7 nucleotides align to TRBD1. The germline V gene has CDR1 MNHEY and CDR2 SVGAGI. V lost 6 bases to trimming and J lost 7 bases; unmatched junction nucleotides: 8. CDR3 length equals 14 residues. For the CDR3, the DNA is TGTGCCAGCAGATCAGACAGGGACGGTGAAAAACTGTTTTTT. Protein product: CASRSDRDGEKLFF.

The chain is built from TRBV9 and TRBJ2-5, with D maybe TRBD1 (5 bases). The CDR3 spans 15 residues. V was pared by 4 bases and J by 1 base, with 14 bases between. In germline, CDR1 is SGDLS, CDR2 YYNGEE. As DNA, the CDR3 is TGTGCCAGCAGCCTTTATCCGACAGCCCAAGAGACCCAGTACTTC. Translated, it gives CASSLYPTAQETQYF.

The rearrangement joins TRBV20-1 to TRBJ1-1; D not certain. This CDR3 is 11 amino acids long. Germline V gives CDR1 DFQATT, CDR2 SNEGSKA (reference sequence). The CDR3 sequence is CRSGGRTEAFF. The CDR3 DNA follows: TGCAGGTCCGGTGGGAGAACTGAAGCTTTCTTT.

The rearrangement links TRBV19 to TRBJ2-7; tentatively, D is TRBD1 (7 bases). CDR3 length: 14 amino acids. Germline CDR1 is LNHDA and CDR2 is SQIVND (reference sequence). The V gene lost 3 bases and the J gene lost 3 bases, with 12 bases spanning the gap. This chain's CDR3 is CASSMEGQNYEQYF. For the CDR3, the DNA is TGTGCCAGTAGTATGGAGGGACAGAACTACGAGCAGTACTTC.

The rearrangement links TRBV19 to TRBJ1-2; TRBD1 might be the D (5 bases). Trimming removed 6 bases from V and 8 bases from J, with 13 bases in between. The CDR3 loop spans 12 amino acids. Germline CDR1 reads LNHDA; CDR2 reads SQIVND (reference sequence). CDR3 DNA sequence: TGTGCCAGTAGGGACAAGGGGAACGGCTACACCTTC. This sequence encodes CASRDKGNGYTF. Complete variable domain (other parts from reference TRBV19 and TRBJ1-2): DGGITQSPKYLFRKEGQNVTLSCEQNLNHDAMYWYRQDPGQGLRLIYYSQIVNDFQKGDIAEGYSVSREKKESFPLTVTSAQKNPTAFYLCASRDKGNGYTFGSGTRLTVV.

This chain joins TRBV6-1 and TRBJ2-5; the match to TRBD1 covers 9 bases. Trimming cost V 4 bases and J 3 bases; bases outside gene matches: 9. Germline V gives CDR1 MNHNS, CDR2 SASEGT. This CDR3 comprises 16 residues. The CDR3, as DNA: TGTGCCAGCAGTGGGGACAGGGACTATAGGAAAGAGACCCAGTACTTC. Amino acid sequence: CASSGDRDYRKETQYF.

The chain employs TRBV5-1 and TRBJ1-6; 9 bases are a match to TRBD1. V gave up 2 bases and J gave up 14 bases; unmatched junction bases: 8. Looked up from germline, CDR1 is SGHRS and CDR2 is YFSETQ. The CDR3 consists of 14 residues. In nucleotides, the CDR3 is TGCGCCAGCAGCTTTGGACAGGGGCCAGGGGCCCTCCACTTT. Amino acids: CASSFGQGPGALHF. Full variable domain (rest looked up from reference TRBV5-1 and TRBJ1-6): KAGVTQTPRYLIKTRGQQVTLSCSPISGHRSVSWYQQTPGQGLQFLFEYFSETQRNKGNFPGRFSGRQFSNSRSEMNVSTLELGDSALYLCASSFGQGPGALHFGNGTRLTVT.

The chain is built from TRBV18 and TRBJ2-7; 7 bases align to TRBD2. The CDR3 has 13 residues. Germline V CDR1 and CDR2: KGHSH, LQKENI. V gave up 5 bases and J gave up 6 bases; unmatched junction bases: 7. Here the CDR3 DNA reads TGTGCCAGCTCAACGGACTCGGGGGGCGAGCAGTACTTC. Translated, it gives CASSTDSGGEQYF.

The V and J genes are TRBV28 and TRBJ1-2, with D possibly being TRBD1 (5 bases). This CDR3 region has 12 residues. Trimming took off 6 bases at V and 8 bases at J, with 13 bases between the two ends. In germline, CDR1 is MDHEN, CDR2 SYDVKM. CDR3 amino acids: CASRPLGGGYTF. The CDR3, as DNA: TGTGCCAGCAGGCCCCTGGGGGGAGGCTACACCTTC.

This chain uses TRBV5-3 with TRBJ2-5, with a weak D call TRBD1 (6 bases). The J call may not be correct, given that the DNA end is closer to TRBJ2-7. TRBV5-3 is labeled an ORF, and its function is uncertain. This CDR3 region has 15 residues. The CDR3 is CARSSLNRVGYEQYF. The CDR3 nucleotides are TGTGCCAGAAGCTCCCTGAACAGGGTGGGGTACGAGCAGTACTTC.

V gene TRBV30 combines with J gene TRBJ1-2; TRBD1 agrees at 9 bases. Per the germline V gene, CDR1 is GTSNPN and CDR2 is SVGIG (reference sequence). The V segment lost 2 bases and the J segment 8 bases; nucleotides outside the gene matches: 3. The CDR3 is 12 residues long. The DNA of the CDR3 is TGTGCCTGGAGTAGGACAGGGGAAGGCTACACCTTC. The encoded protein is CAWSRTGEGYTF.